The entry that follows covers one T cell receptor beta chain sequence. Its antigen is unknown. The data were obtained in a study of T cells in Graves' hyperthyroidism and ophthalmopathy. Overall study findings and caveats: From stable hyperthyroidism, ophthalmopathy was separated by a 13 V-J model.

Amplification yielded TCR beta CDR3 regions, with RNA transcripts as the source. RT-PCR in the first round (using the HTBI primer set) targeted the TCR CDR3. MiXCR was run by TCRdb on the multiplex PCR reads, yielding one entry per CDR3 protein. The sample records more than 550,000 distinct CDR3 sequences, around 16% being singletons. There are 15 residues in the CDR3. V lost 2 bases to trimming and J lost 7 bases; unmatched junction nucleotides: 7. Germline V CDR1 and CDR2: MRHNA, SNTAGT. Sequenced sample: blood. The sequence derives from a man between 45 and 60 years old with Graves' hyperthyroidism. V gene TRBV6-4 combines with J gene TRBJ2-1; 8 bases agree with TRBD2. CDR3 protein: CASSDGREVGNEQFF. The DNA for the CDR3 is TGTGCCAGCAGTGACGGGCGGGAGGTGGGGAATGAGCAGTTCTTC.